This entry lists 10 T cell receptor beta chains sequenced from one sample in a study of T cell responses to AZD1222 COVID-19 vaccine. The protocol was immunoSEQ multiplex PCR, while the TCRdb copy is restricted to in-frame clones and leaves out a portion. The table has 120,000 or so clones, less than 95% seen once; the top ten hold approximately 5.1%. Sample: peripheral blood, taken on day 0 of AZD1222 vaccination. The receptors originated from an adult in good health.

This rearrangement joins TRBV6-5 to TRBJ2-7, with D maybe TRBD2 (6 bases). Trimming stripped 2 bases from V and 5 bases from J, with 16 bases between. Germline CDR1 and CDR2: MNHEY and SVGAGI. This CDR3 has 15 amino acids. This CDR3 is CASSYRFSGDHEQYF. In nucleotides, the CDR3 is TGTGCCAGCAGTTACCGGTTTTCGGGAGACCACGAGCAGTACTTC.

Only one count was recorded for this clone. This chain uses TRBV4-1 with TRBJ1-1, with D uncertain. This CDR3 is built from 10 residues. V lost 6 bases and J lost 3, with 2 bases in between. The germline V gene encodes CDR1 MGHRA and CDR2 YSYEKL. The CDR3 sequence: CASRDTEAFF. CDR3 DNA sequence: TGCGCCAGCAGGGACACTGAAGCTTTCTTT.

The chain employs TRBV5-1 and TRBJ1-4, with 10 bases fitting TRBD1. This CDR3 has 15 amino acids. CDR1 is SGHRS and CDR2 is YFSETQ in the germline V gene. The junction had 5 bases not matched to a gene; V was cut back by 1 base and J by 8 bases. CDR3 sequence: CASSLSGTGAEKLFF. As DNA, the CDR3 is TGCGCCAGCAGCTTGTCCGGGACAGGGGCGGAAAAACTGTTTTTT. Drawing the rest from reference TRBV5-1 and TRBJ1-4, the complete variable domain is KAGVTQTPRYLIKTRGQQVTLSCSPISGHRSVSWYQQTPGQGLQFLFEYFSETQRNKGNFPGRFSGRQFSNSRSEMNVSTLELGDSALYLCASSLSGTGAEKLFFGSGTQLSVL.

This sequence joins TRBV6-5 and TRBJ1-2; tentatively, D is TRBD1 (6 bases). Looked up from germline, CDR1 is MNHEY and CDR2 is SVGAGI. The CDR3 loop spans 13 amino acids. Trimming stripped 7 bases from V and 3 bases from J, with 12 bases between. Here the CDR3 reads CASTPHRDYGYTF. The CDR3 bases are TGTGCCAGCACCCCCCACAGGGACTATGGCTACACCTTC.

The CDR3, as DNA: TGTGCCAGCAGCCCTCCCGCGGGGGGTGAAAAACTGTTTTTT. Its protein product is CASSPPAGGEKLFF. This sequence joins TRBV3-1 (or the pseudogene TRBV3-2) and TRBJ1-4; D is possibly TRBD1 (5 bases). V gave up 4 bases and J gave up 7 bases, with 13 bases separating them. This CDR3 has 14 amino acids. The germline V gene has CDR1 LGHDT and CDR2 YNNKEL (reference sequence).

The V call is TRBV28, the J call TRBJ2-5; no firm D call. This CDR3 contains 15 residues. Germline CDR1 reads MDHEN; CDR2 reads SYDVKM. With 5 bases removed from V and 5 bases from J, the gap between germline ends came to 18 bases. This CDR3 reads CASSQTWSIPETQYF. CDR3 nucleotides: TGTGCCAGCAGTCAAACCTGGTCGATTCCGGAGACCCAGTACTTC. The whole variable domain, remainder taken from reference TRBV28 and TRBJ2-5, is DVKVTQSSRYLVKRTGEKVFLECVQDMDHENMFWYRQDPGLGLRLIYFSYDVKMKEKGDIPEGYSVSREKKERFSLILESASTNQTSMYLCASSQTWSIPETQYFGPGTRLLVL.

The chain links TRBV9 to TRBJ2-1, with 9 bases identical to TRBD1. The J segment lost 8 bases and the V segment lost 0 bases, leaving 12 bases of the junction unmatched. The V gene's germline CDR1 is SGDLS and CDR2 YYNGEE. The CDR3 totals 17 residues. The CDR3, as DNA: TGTGCCAGCAGCGTAGTGGGGGACAGGGCCCTCATCGATGAGCAGTTCTTC. Translated, it gives CASSVVGDRALIDEQFF.

This sequence joins TRBV5-5 and TRBJ1-2; D gene unclear. Germline CDR1 SGHKS, CDR2 YYEKEE (reference sequence). V gave up 3 bases and J gave up 5 bases, with 14 bases separating them. The CDR3 consists of 14 residues. CDR3 sequence reads: CASSSLPGGYGYTF. As DNA, the CDR3 is TGTGCCAGCAGCTCTCTCCCAGGCGGATATGGCTACACCTTC. The entire variable domain, with the rest obtained from reference TRBV5-5 and TRBJ1-2, is as follows: DAGVTQSPTHLIKTRGQQVTLRCSPISGHKSVSWYQQVLGQGPQFIFQYYEKEERGRGNFPDRFSARQFPNYSSELNVNALLLGDSALYLCASSSLPGGYGYTFGSGTRLTVV.

This chain uses TRBV21-1 with TRBJ1-2. TRBV21-1 is reported as a pseudogene. The CDR3 runs to 15 residues. The CDR3 loop is CASSKVLGGVSSYTF. The CDR3, as DNA: TGTGCCAGCAGCAAAGTGCTAGGGGGGGTTAGTAGCTACACCTTC.

The chain couples TRBV18 to TRBJ1-1; 10 bases line up with TRBD1. V lost 4 bases and J lost 0; bases outside the gene matches: 11. The CDR3 spans 18 residues. Germline CDR1 KGHSH, CDR2 LQKENI. The chain's CDR3 is CASSLRTGGSRMNTEAFF. Here the CDR3 DNA reads TGTGCCAGCTCACTCCGGACAGGGGGGTCAAGAATGAACACTGAAGCTTTCTTT.